A single sample gave rise to the 26 T cell receptor beta chains below, sequenced in a study of vaccination and CD4 T cells after COVID-19. Treatment here: approximately nine-day PBMC culture with coronavirus spike peptide pools or control peptides (ViraFEST assay). Sequenced with the Oncomine TCR Beta short-read assay was DNA taken from cultured CD4+ T cells. From the PCR reads, TCRdb called clonotypes with MiXCR, one entry per CDR3 protein. Of more than 9,500 distinct CDR3 sequences listed, about 50% are singletons. These receptors have no known antigen. Sequenced sample: CD4+ T cells from blood, cultured in vitro. The receptors shown here come from a human donor who had recovered from COVID-19.

This chain joins TRBV2 and TRBJ2-1; 14 nucleotides align to TRBD2. Germline V gives CDR1 SNHLY, CDR2 FYNNEI. This CDR3 is 17 amino acids long. The V segment lost 7 bases and the J segment 6 bases; nucleotides outside the gene matches: 11. In DNA form, the CDR3 reads TGTGCCAGCAAGAAGAGACTAGCGGGAGGGGCGATCAATGAGCAGTTCTTC. Its protein product is CASKKRLAGGAINEQFF.

The rearrangement joins TRBV6-1 to TRBJ1-2; D ambiguous. Germline CDR1 is MNHNS and CDR2 is SASEGT. There are 11 residues in the CDR3. V dropped 1 base and J dropped 10 bases, with 7 bases sitting between them. The CDR3 loop is CASSEGVAYTF. CDR3 nucleotide sequence: TGTGCCAGCAGTGAAGGCGTTGCCTACACCTTC.

This clonotype appeared a few times. The CDR3 sequence is CSAYPGRGAQETQYF. The CDR3 nucleotides read TGCAGTGCTTACCCAGGGAGAGGGGCCCAAGAGACCCAGTACTTC. The chain recombines TRBV20-1 with TRBJ2-5; D tentatively reads TRBD1 or TRBD2 (5 bases each). V lost 5 bases to trimming and J lost 1 base, with 17 bases between them. Germline CDR1 and CDR2: DFQATT and SNEGSKA (reference sequence). This CDR3 region has 15 residues.

The rearrangement uses TRBV19 and TRBJ2-5; possible D gene TRBD2, 6 bases. CDR3 length equals 16 residues. The germline V gene has CDR1 LNHDA and CDR2 SQIVND (reference sequence). The germline V and J ends were trimmed by 6 bases and 2 bases, with 19 bases remaining between them. The CDR3 reads CASSDTRYGGQETQYF. The CDR3 DNA sequence: TGTGCCAGTAGCGATACTAGATACGGGGGTCAAGAGACCCAGTACTTC.

Relative to its sample, this clonotype is large. V is TRBV6-2 or TRBV6-3 and J is TRBJ2-1; 11 nucleotides line up with TRBD2. The trim removed 6 bases at V and 1 base at J, leaving 2 bases unmatched. Germline lookup yields CDR1 MNHEY and CDR2 SVGEGT. This CDR3 contains 15 residues. CDR3 protein: CASRPSGRSYNEQFF. The DNA for the CDR3 is TGTGCCAGCAGGCCTAGCGGGAGGTCCTACAATGAGCAGTTCTTC.

This clonotype has only a few counts. The chain joins TRBV12-3 or TRBV12-4 to TRBJ1-2, with a tentative D call TRBD1 (5 bases). Trimming left V 8 bases short and J 6 bases short, with 19 bases between. The CDR3 sequence is 14 residues long. Here the CDR3 reads CASGYHRGGDGYTF. The CDR3 coding sequence is TGTGCCAGCGGGTATCATCGCGGGGGGGATGGCTACACCTTC.

This clonotype appeared a few times. The rearrangement links TRBV19 to TRBJ2-7, with TRBD2 as a possible D gene (6 bases). This CDR3 is 13 amino acids long. Germline V gene data show CDR1 as LNHDA and CDR2 as SQIVND (reference sequence). Trimming removed 5 bases from V and 6 bases from J, with 14 bases in between. The CDR3 DNA is TGTGCCAGTAGTGTAGGCAGGAGGGGCGAGCAGTACTTC. Translating it yields CASSVGRRGEQYF.

This clonotype has more than one count but fewer than ten. The genes are TRBV7-2 and TRBJ2-7; 12 nucleotides match TRBD2. The J segment lost 6 bases and the V segment lost 5 bases, leaving 11 bases of the junction unmatched. The germline V gene encodes CDR1 SGHTA and CDR2 FQGNSA. CDR3 length: 16 residues. CDR3 region: CASSLETSGSPFEQYF. The CDR3 DNA sequence: TGTGCCAGCAGCCTTGAGACTAGCGGGAGTCCCTTCGAGCAGTACTTC.

This clonotype has a handful of counts. The V gene is TRBV20-1, the J gene TRBJ1-5; D is possibly TRBD1 (6 bases). The CDR3 loop spans 19 amino acids. With 2 bases removed from V and 2 bases from J, the gap between germline ends came to 25 bases. CDR1 is DFQATT, CDR2 SNEGSKA, per germline (reference sequence). The CDR3 nucleotides are TGCAGTGCTAGAAACCTACACGGGCAGGGGATAGAGGGCAATCAGCCCCAGCATTTT. This encodes CSARNLHGQGIEGNQPQHF.

The chain has TRBV11-2 and TRBJ2-7; 7 nucleotides agree with TRBD1. Germline V CDR1 and CDR2: SGHAT, FQNNGV. The ends lost 6 bases at V and 6 bases at J; junction bases unmatched: 5. The CDR3 loop spans 12 amino acids. In DNA form, the CDR3 reads TGTGCCAGCAGTCAAACAGGGGTCGAGCAGTACTTC. It yields the protein CASSQTGVEQYF.

The chain couples TRBV7-9 to TRBJ2-1, with D perhaps matching TRBD2 (5 bases). From germline, CDR1 is SEHNR and CDR2 FQNEAQ (reference sequence). V was trimmed by 3 bases and J by 7 bases, leaving 13 bases between them. This CDR3 contains 14 residues. CDR3 nucleotides: TGTGCCAGCAGCTTGTCTAGCAGGACTAATGAGCAGTTCTTC. As protein: CASSLSSRTNEQFF. The complete variable domain, with remaining parts taken from reference TRBV7-9 and TRBJ2-1, reads DTGVSQNPRHKITKRGQNVTFRCDPISEHNRLYWYRQTLGQGPEFLTYFQNEAQLEKSRLLSDRFSAERPKGSFSTLEIQRTEQGDSAMYLCASSLSSRTNEQFFGPGTRLTVL.

The chain couples TRBV2 to TRBJ2-7, with 10 bases matching TRBD2. Germline V lookup: CDR1 SNHLY, CDR2 FYNNEI. V gave up 7 bases and J gave up 2 bases; unmatched junction bases: 8. This CDR3 region has 15 residues. Written as DNA, the CDR3 is TGTGCCAGCACTAGGAAGCGGGAGGGCCCCTACGAGCAGTACTTC. It specifies CASTRKREGPYEQYF. The variable domain in full, completed from reference TRBV2 and TRBJ2-7, reads EPEVTQTPSHQVTQMGQEVILRCVPISNHLYFYWYRQILGQKVEFLVSFYNNEISEKSEIFDDQFSVERPDGSNFTLKIRSTKLEDSAMYFCASTRKREGPYEQYFGPGTRLTVT.

V usage is TRBV4-3 and J usage is TRBJ2-1; TRBD1 is a possible D gene (5 bases). Trimming took 2 bases from V and 4 from J, leaving 6 bases between them. The CDR3 consists of 13 residues. The germline CDR1 and CDR2 sequences are LGHNA and YSLEER. CDR3 nucleotide sequence: TGCGCCAGCAGCCAACAGGGTTACAATGAGCAGTTCTTC. It specifies CASSQQGYNEQFF.

There are a few counts of this clonotype. This chain joins TRBV12-3 or TRBV12-4 and TRBJ2-5; D remains ambiguous. The CDR3 length is 12 residues. The V end was cut by 5 bases, the J end by 5 bases, with 9 bases between. The CDR3 sequence is CASSPTRETQYF. The CDR3, as DNA: TGTGCCAGCAGTCCCACCCGGGAGACCCAGTACTTC.

V is TRBV27 and J is TRBJ1-5; D may be TRBD1 (6 bases). V dropped 5 bases and J dropped 4 bases, with 6 bases sitting between them. Germline CDR1 is MNHEY and CDR2 is SMNVEV (reference sequence). The CDR3 contains 12 residues. The CDR3 nucleotides are TGTGCCAGCAGTCAGGGGAATCAGCCCCAGCATTTT. It yields the protein CASSQGNQPQHF.

V usage is TRBV6-1 and J usage is TRBJ2-5, with 8 bases matching TRBD2. CDR3 length: 14 residues. The V segment lost 11 bases and the J segment 3 bases; nucleotides outside the gene matches: 11. Germline CDR1 is MNHNS and CDR2 is SASEGT. CDR3 DNA sequence: TGTGCCGGCGGGGGGCGAAGAATAAAAGAGACCCAGTACTTC. This encodes CAGGGRRIKETQYF.

V gene TRBV28 combines with J gene TRBJ2-4, with TRBD2 identical over 9 bases. The CDR3 runs 17 residues. Germline lookup yields CDR1 MDHEN and CDR2 SYDVKM. Germline trimming cut 4 bases from V and 0 bases from J; bases unmatched to any gene: 7. The CDR3 reads CASSSHASGVAKNIQYF. The CDR3 nucleotides are TGTGCCAGCAGTTCCCACGCTAGCGGGGTAGCCAAAAACATTCAGTACTTC.

V usage is TRBV27 and J usage is TRBJ2-2; D ambiguous. Germline V gene lookup returns CDR1 MNHEY and CDR2 SMNVEV (reference sequence). The CDR3 contains 16 residues. V lost 0 bases to trimming and J lost 1 base, with 9 bases between them. In DNA form, the CDR3 reads TGTGCCAGCAGTTTATCAGGGTTTGGGAACACCGGGGAGCTGTTTTTT. It translates to CASSLSGFGNTGELFF.

The rearrangement links TRBV20-1 to TRBJ1-1; TRBD1 is a possible D gene (6 bases). Germline loops: CDR1 DFQATT, CDR2 SNEGSKA (reference sequence). The CDR3 is 13 residues long. The DNA for the CDR3 is TGCAATGCCACGGGGACATTGAACACTGAAGCTTTCTTT. Residues: CNATGTLNTEAFF.

The chain couples TRBV2 to TRBJ2-3; D not resolved. The CDR3 is 13 residues long. V lost 6 bases and J lost 0, with 7 bases in between. Germline CDR1 is SNHLY and CDR2 is FYNNEI. The CDR3 sequence is CASRASSTDTQYF. As DNA, the CDR3 is TGTGCCAGCAGAGCTTCTAGCACAGATACGCAGTATTTT.

The rearrangement joins TRBV7-9 to TRBJ2-5; 11 bases fit TRBD2. The germline gives CDR1 SEHNR, CDR2 FQNEAQ (reference sequence). This CDR3 is 17 amino acids long. V lost 5 bases to trimming and J lost 4 bases; unmatched junction nucleotides: 12. CDR3 amino acids: CASSPGTHSGRAETQYF. For the CDR3, the DNA is TGTGCCAGCAGCCCCGGCACTCATAGCGGGAGGGCAGAGACCCAGTACTTC.

The rearrangement joins TRBV4-2 to TRBJ2-4, with 9 bases matching TRBD1. The V gene end was trimmed by 4 bases and the J gene end by 7 bases; junction bases not matched to a gene: 8. CDR1 and CDR2 from the germline V gene are LGHNA and YNFKEQ. CDR3 length equals 15 residues. The CDR3 region is CASSPLIDRGNIQYF. For the CDR3, the DNA is TGTGCCAGCAGCCCTTTGATTGACAGGGGGAACATTCAGTACTTC.

The chain is built from TRBV19 and TRBJ1-5, with D unresolved. Germline assignment: CDR1 LNHDA and CDR2 SQIVND (reference sequence). CDR3 size: 15 residues. The germline V and J ends were trimmed by 7 bases and 2 bases, with 15 bases remaining between them. CDR3 in DNA: TGTGCCAGTACCCAATCGCTCCCGCGCAATCAGCCCCAGCATTTT. Translating it yields CASTQSLPRNQPQHF.

This clonotype was counted between two and nine times. The V call is TRBV7-2, the J call TRBJ2-4, with D perhaps TRBD1 (6 bases). V gave up 1 base and J gave up 5 bases, with 9 bases separating them. The V gene's germline CDR1 is SGHTA and CDR2 FQGNSA. The CDR3 extends over 14 amino acids. CDR3 coding DNA: TGTGCCAGCAGCTTAGATTGGACAGAAAACATTCAGTACTTC. It specifies CASSLDWTENIQYF.

This sequence joins TRBV20-1 and TRBJ2-1, with no clear D. V shed 3 bases and J shed 15 bases, with 15 bases lying between them. There are 11 residues in the CDR3. Germline CDR1 is DFQATT and CDR2 is SNEGSKA (reference sequence). As DNA, the CDR3 is TGCAGTGCTAGTCTTGCAGGAGTGTTGTTCTTC. Its protein product is CSASLAGVLFF.

The rearrangement links TRBV24-1 to TRBJ2-3; D unresolved. V was cut by 5 bases and J by 0 bases, with 8 bases left in between. The CDR3 length is 14 residues. Germline-derived CDR1 and CDR2 are KGHDR and SFDVKD. This chain's CDR3 is CATSGAPSTDTQYF. The CDR3 DNA reads as TGTGCCACCAGTGGGGCGCCTAGCACAGATACGCAGTATTTT.